This TCR beta chain was obtained from a study of OX40 agonist ivuxolimab in advanced cancers. Study context: Dose-escalation patients' cancers were hepatocellular carcinoma, melanoma, renal cell or head and neck cancer.

This CDR3 is 16 amino acids long. The V gene lost 5 bases and the J gene lost 3 bases, with 20 bases spanning the gap. Germline CDR1 SEHNR, CDR2 FQNEAQ (reference sequence). The protocol was immunoSEQ multiplex PCR, while the TCRdb copy is restricted to in-frame clones and leaves out a portion. The sample holds 55,000 to 75,000 clones, approximately 89% seen once. The source of this sequence is an adult with an advanced solid tumor such as melanoma, head and neck, liver or kidney cancer. Sequenced material: CD4+ or CD8+ T cells sorted from blood, taken in a trial of the OX40 agonist ivuxolimab. J is TRBJ2-7 and V is TRBV7-9; D is possibly TRBD1 or TRBD2 (6 bases each). The CDR3, as DNA: TGTGCCAGCAGCCAATTCGGGGGCCCGAAGGACTACGAGCAGTACTTC. This codes for CASSQFGGPKDYEQYF.